This TCR beta chain was sequenced for a study of OX40 agonist ivuxolimab in advanced cancers. Study-wide context: The eligibility criteria allowed prior anti-PD-1, anti-PD-L1 or anti-CTLA-4 therapy, and 30% to 45% had some.

Profiled with immunoSEQ multiplex PCR; TCRdb holds only in-frame clones, not every one. Of fewer than 45,000 clones listed, 70% to 90% are singletons. As regards this clone: Antigen: not known.

General study results and limits: Both blood CD4+ and CD8+ T cells showed clonal growth by week 6 at 0.1 to 3.0 mg/kg.

The J segment lost 5 bases and the V segment lost 4 bases, leaving 13 bases of the junction unmatched. The CDR3 consists of 17 residues. Germline CDR1 reads MGHRA; CDR2 reads YSYEKL. The chain recombines TRBV4-1 with TRBJ2-5, with 10 bases matching TRBD1. The material sequenced was CD4+ or CD8+ T cells sorted from blood, taken in a trial of the OX40 agonist ivuxolimab. This TCR was sampled from an adult with an advanced solid tumor such as melanoma, head and neck, liver or kidney cancer. The CDR3 bases are TGCGCCAGCAGCCCAAACCCGGGACAGGGGTATTGGGAGACCCAGTACTTC. It codes for CASSPNPGQGYWETQYF.